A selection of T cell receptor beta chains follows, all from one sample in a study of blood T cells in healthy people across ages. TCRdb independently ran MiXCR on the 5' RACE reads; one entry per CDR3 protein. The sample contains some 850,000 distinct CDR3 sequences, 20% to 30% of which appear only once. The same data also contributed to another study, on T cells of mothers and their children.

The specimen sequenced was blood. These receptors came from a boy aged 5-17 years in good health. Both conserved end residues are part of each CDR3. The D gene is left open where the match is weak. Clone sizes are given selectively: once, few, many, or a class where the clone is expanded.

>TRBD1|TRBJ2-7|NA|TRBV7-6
CASSPTPGQVYEQYF
TGTGCCAGCAGCCCCACCCCGGGACAGGTTTACGAGCAGTACTTC
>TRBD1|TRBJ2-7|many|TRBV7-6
CASSTNPGQGSEQYF
TGTGCCAGCAGCACGAACCCTGGACAGGGTAGCGAGCAGTACTTC
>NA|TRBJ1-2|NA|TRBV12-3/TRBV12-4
CASRQGTGGYTF
TGTGCCAGCAGGCAGGGTACTGGTGGCTACACCTTC
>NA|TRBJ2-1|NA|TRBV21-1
CASSKPSGPPHNEQFF
TGTGCCAGCAGCAAACCTTCCGGGCCCCCCCACAATGAGCAGTTCTTC
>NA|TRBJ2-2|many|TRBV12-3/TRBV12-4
CASSHGRDTGELFF
TGTGCCAGCAGTCACGGTCGTGACACCGGGGAGCTGTTTTTT
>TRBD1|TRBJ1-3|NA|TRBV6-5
CASSSAGTVNGNTIYF
TGTGCCAGCAGTTCCGCCGGGACAGTCAATGGAAACACCATATATTTT
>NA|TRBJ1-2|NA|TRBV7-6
CASSPQTGNYGYTF
TGTGCCAGCAGCCCACAGACAGGAAACTATGGCTACACCTTC
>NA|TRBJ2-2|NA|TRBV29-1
CSVGEPNTGELFF
TGCAGCGTTGGGGAGCCTAACACCGGGGAGCTGTTTTTT
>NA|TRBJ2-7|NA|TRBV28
CASSSPATSSYEQYF
TGTGCCAGCAGTAGCCCCGCGACTAGCTCCTACGAGCAGTACTTC
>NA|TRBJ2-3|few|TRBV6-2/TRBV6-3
CASMRIRGTDTQYF
TGTGCCAGCATGCGCATCCGGGGTACAGATACGCAGTATTTT
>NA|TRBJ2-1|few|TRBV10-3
CAIGEGTLNNEQFF
TGTGCCATCGGCGAAGGGACTCTTAACAATGAGCAGTTCTTC
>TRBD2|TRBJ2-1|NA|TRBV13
CASSSVGGGGALEQFF
TGTGCCAGCAGCTCGGTGGGGGGCGGGGGGGCCCTCGAGCAGTTCTTC
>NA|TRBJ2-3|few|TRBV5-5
CVSSLAHGGGTDTQYF
TGTGTCAGCAGCTTGGCCCACGGCGGGGGCACAGATACGCAGTATTTT
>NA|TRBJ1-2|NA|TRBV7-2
CASSLLSNYGYTF
TGTGCCAGCAGCTTACTTAGTAACTATGGCTACACCTTC
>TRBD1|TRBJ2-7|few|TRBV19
CASSIDRAGEQYF
TGTGCCAGTAGTATTGACAGGGCGGGCGAGCAGTACTTC
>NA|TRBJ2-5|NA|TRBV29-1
CSVFRDPTETQYF
TGCAGCGTTTTCCGGGACCCGACAGAGACCCAGTACTTC
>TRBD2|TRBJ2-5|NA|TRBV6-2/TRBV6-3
CASSYLPDGTSGGQQETQYF
TGTGCCAGCAGTTACCTCCCAGACGGAACTAGCGGGGGGCAGCAAGAGACCCAGTACTTC
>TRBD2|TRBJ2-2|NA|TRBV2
CASSEVAGGPTGELFF
TGTGCCAGCAGTGAAGTCGCGGGGGGGCCCACCGGGGAGCTGTTTTTT
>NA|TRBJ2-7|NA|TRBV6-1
CASREEEAGIEQYF
TGTGCCAGCAGGGAGGAGGAGGCGGGGATCGAGCAGTACTTC
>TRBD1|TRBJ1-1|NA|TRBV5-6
CASDRGPNTEAFF
TGTGCCAGCGACAGGGGACCGAACACTGAAGCTTTCTTT
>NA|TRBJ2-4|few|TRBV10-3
CAISELARRAKNIQYF
TGTGCCATCAGTGAGCTAGCGAGGAGGGCCAAAAACATTCAGTACTTC
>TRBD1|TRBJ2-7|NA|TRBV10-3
CAISTGALDEQYF
TGTGCCATCAGTACAGGGGCTCTAGACGAGCAGTACTTC
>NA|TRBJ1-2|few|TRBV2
CASRPDPYGYTF
TGTGCCAGCCGGCCAGACCCCTATGGCTACACCTTC
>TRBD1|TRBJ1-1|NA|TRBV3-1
CASSLAPGTGGPEAFF
TGTGCCAGCAGCTTAGCGCCCGGGACAGGGGGCCCTGAAGCTTTCTTT
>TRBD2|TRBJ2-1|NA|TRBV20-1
CSAGRVGGVHNEQFF
TGCAGTGCCGGTAGGGTGGGAGGGGTACACAATGAGCAGTTCTTC
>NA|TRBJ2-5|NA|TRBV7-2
CASSLGVGLGETQYF
TGTGCCAGCAGCTTAGGTGTGGGACTCGGGGAGACCCAGTACTTC
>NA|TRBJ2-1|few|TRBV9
CASSVDPGRGAGNEQFF
TGTGCCAGCAGCGTAGATCCAGGTAGGGGGGCGGGTAATGAGCAGTTCTTC
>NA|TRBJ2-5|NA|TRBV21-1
CASSRDRARQETQYF
TGTGCCAGCAGCAGAGACAGGGCTCGCCAAGAGACCCAGTACTTC
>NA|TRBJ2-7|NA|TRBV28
CASSFEIEQYF
TGTGCCAGCAGTTTTGAGATCGAGCAGTACTTC
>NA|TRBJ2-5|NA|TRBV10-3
CAISRTRVQETQYF
TGTGCCATCAGTCGGACGAGAGTACAAGAGACCCAGTACTTC
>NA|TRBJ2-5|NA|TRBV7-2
CASSLVGGGAYEQCF
NA
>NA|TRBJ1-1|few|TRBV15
CATSPRQNTEAFF
TGTGCCACCAGCCCTCGACAGAACACTGAAGCTTTCTTT
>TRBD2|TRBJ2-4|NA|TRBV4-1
CASSQVSSGVPFLAKNIQYF
TGCGCCAGCAGCCAAGTTTCTAGCGGGGTTCCTTTTCTAGCCAAAAACATTCAGTACTTC
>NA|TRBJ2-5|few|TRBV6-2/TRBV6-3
CASSYSGGGVRETQYF
TGTGCCAGCAGTTACTCAGGTGGAGGGGTGCGAGAGACCCAGTACTTC
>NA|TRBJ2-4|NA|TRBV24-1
CATSDSRVAKNIQYF
TGTGCCACCAGTGATTCCAGGGTAGCCAAAAACATTCAGTACTTC
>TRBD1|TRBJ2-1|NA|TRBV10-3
CAITFGQGAQSEQFF
TGTGCCATCACCTTCGGACAGGGGGCTCAGAGTGAGCAGTTCTTC
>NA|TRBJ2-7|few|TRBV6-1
CASSEKAGVGPGGQYF
TGTGCCAGCAGTGAAAAGGCCGGCGTGGGTCCCGGTGGGCAGTACTTC
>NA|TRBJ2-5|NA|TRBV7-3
CASSLGLGGGETQYF
TGTGCCAGCAGCCTCGGACTAGGGGGAGGAGAGACCCAGTACTTC
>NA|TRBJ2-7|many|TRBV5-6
CASSGRGFGSYEQYF
TGTGCCAGCAGCGGCCGGGGCTTTGGCTCCTACGAGCAGTACTTC
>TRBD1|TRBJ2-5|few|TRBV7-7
CASSVGDRGEETQYF
TGTGCTAGCAGCGTGGGGGACAGGGGGGAAGAGACCCAGTACTTC
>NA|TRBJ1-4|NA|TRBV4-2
CASSPRIGGSNEKLFF
TGTGCCAGCAGCCCGAGGATCGGTGGCTCTAATGAAAAACTGTTTTTT
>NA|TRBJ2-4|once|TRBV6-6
CASSYDVNIQYF
TGTGCCAGCAGTTACGACGTCAACATTCAGTACTTC
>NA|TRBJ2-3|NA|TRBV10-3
CAIRGPTDTQYF
TGTGCCATCCGGGGGCCCACAGATACGCAGTATTTT
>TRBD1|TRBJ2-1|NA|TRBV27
CASSRQGVEQFF
TGTGCCAGCAGTCGACAGGGAGTTGAGCAGTTCTTC
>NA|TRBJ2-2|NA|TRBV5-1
CASSLAGFISGELFF
TGCGCCAGCAGCTTGGCAGGGTTTATTTCCGGGGAGCTGTTTTTT
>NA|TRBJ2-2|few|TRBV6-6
CASSRAPDTGELFF
TGTGCCAGCAGCCGCGCCCCCGACACCGGGGAGCTGTTTTTT
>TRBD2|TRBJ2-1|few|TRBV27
CASSLSAGGPGRQFF
TGTGCCAGCAGTTTATCGGCGGGGGGCCCCGGTAGGCAGTTCTTC
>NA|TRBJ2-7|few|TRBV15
CATSRGQVGEQYF
TGTGCCACCAGCAGAGGACAGGTTGGCGAGCAGTACTTC
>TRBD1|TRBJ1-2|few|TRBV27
CASSPLGQVLGYGYTF
TGTGCCAGCAGTCCCCTTGGACAGGTTCTAGGCTATGGCTACACCTTC
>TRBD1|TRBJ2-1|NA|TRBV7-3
CASSLGQGGDNEQFF
TGTGCCAGCAGCTTGGGACAGGGAGGGGACAATGAGCAGTTCTTC
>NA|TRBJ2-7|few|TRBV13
CASSFTRLGTSSYEQYF
TGTGCCAGCAGCTTTACCCGGTTGGGGACGAGCTCCTACGAGCAGTACTTC
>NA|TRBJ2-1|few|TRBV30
CAWSKRDNEQFF
TGTGCCTGGAGTAAGAGGGACAATGAGCAGTTCTTC
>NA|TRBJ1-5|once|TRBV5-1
CASSSGIGGRSNQPQHF
TGCGCCAGCAGCTCGGGTATAGGGGGACGGAGCAATCAGCCCCAGCATTTT
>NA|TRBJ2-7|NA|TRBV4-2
CASSQDRRGVSYEQYF
TGTGCCAGCAGCCAAGATCGGCGGGGAGTCTCCTACGAGCAGTACTTC
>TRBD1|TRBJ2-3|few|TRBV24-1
CATSDPRQGNTDTQYF
TGTGCCACCAGTGATCCGCGACAGGGGAACACAGATACGCAGTATTTT
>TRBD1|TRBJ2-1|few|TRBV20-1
CSTTRGREQFF
TGCAGTACGACAAGGGGGCGTGAGCAGTTCTTC
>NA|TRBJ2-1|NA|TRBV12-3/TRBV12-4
CASSLGLPNEQFF
TGTGCCAGCAGTTTAGGGCTGCCCAATGAGCAGTTCTTC
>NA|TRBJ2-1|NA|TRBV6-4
CASSGRAKDRPTNEQFF
TGTGCCAGCAGTGGCCGGGCCAAGGACAGACCTACAAATGAGCAGTTCTTC
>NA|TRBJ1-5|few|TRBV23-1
CASSLQGIESNQPQHF
TGCGCCAGCAGTCTTCAGGGTATTGAGAGCAATCAGCCCCAGCATTTT
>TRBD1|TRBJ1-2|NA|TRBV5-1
CASSPGNGQGAYGYTF
TGCGCCAGCAGCCCCGGCAACGGACAGGGGGCCTATGGCTACACCTTC